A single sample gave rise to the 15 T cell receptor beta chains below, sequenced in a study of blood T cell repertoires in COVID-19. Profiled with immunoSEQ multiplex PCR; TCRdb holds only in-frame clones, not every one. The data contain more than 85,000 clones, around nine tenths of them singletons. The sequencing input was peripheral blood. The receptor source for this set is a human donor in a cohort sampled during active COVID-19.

CDR3 amino acids: CAISERGNEQFF. CDR3 bases: TGTGCCATCAGTGAGAGAGGAAATGAGCAGTTCTTC. The genes are TRBV10-3 and TRBJ2-1; D not resolved. Germline V lookup: CDR1 ENHRY, CDR2 SYGVKD. The germline V and J ends were trimmed by 2 bases and 7 bases, with 6 bases remaining between them. The CDR3 sequence is 12 residues long.

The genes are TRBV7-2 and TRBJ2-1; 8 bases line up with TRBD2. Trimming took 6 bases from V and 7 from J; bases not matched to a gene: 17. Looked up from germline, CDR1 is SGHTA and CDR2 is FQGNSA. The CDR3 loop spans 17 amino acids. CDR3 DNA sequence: TGTGCCAGCAGTTCCCTCGTCGTTGCGGGAGGTCAGAATGAGCAGTTCTTC. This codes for CASSSLVVAGGQNEQFF.

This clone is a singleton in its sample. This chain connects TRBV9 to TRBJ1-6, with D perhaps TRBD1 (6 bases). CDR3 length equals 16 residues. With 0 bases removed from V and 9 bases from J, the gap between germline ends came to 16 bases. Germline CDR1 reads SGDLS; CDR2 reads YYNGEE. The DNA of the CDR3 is TGTGCCAGCAGCGTAGCGGGGCAGGGGAGTGCTTCACCCCTCCACTTT. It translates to CASSVAGQGSASPLHF. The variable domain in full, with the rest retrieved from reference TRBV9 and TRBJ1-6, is DSGVTQTPKHLITATGQRVTLRCSPRSGDLSVYWYQQSLDQGLQFLIQYYNGEERAKGNILERFSAQQFPDLHSELNLSSLELGDSALYFCASSVAGQGSASPLHFGNGTRLTVT.

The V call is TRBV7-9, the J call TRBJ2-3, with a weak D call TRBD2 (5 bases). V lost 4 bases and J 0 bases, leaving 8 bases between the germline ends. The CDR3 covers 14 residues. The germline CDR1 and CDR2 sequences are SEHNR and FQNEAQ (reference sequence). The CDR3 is CASSSGLSTDTQYF. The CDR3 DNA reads TGTGCCAGCAGCTCTGGACTCAGCACAGATACGCAGTATTTT.

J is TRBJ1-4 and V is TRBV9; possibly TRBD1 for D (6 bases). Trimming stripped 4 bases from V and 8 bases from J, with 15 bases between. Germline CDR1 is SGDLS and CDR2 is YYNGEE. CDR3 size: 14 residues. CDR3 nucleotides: TGTGCCAGCAGCACCGCCAGGGGAAACGAAAAACTGTTTTTT. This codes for CASSTARGNEKLFF.

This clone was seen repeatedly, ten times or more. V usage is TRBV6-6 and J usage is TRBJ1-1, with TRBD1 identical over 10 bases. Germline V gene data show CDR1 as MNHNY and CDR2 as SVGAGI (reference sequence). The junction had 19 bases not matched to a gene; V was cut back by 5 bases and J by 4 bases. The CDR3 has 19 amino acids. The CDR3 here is CASSPWTGGNPVGGTEAFF. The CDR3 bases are TGTGCCAGCAGTCCCTGGACAGGGGGGAATCCGGTCGGTGGCACTGAAGCTTTCTTT.

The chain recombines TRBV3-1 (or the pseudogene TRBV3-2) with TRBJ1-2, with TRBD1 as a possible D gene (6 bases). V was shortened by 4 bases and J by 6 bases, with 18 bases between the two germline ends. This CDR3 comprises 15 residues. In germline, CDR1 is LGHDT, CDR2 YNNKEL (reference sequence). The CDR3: CASSLRGGEPNGYTF. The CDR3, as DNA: TGTGCCAGCAGCCTAAGGGGGGGCGAGCCAAATGGCTACACCTTC.

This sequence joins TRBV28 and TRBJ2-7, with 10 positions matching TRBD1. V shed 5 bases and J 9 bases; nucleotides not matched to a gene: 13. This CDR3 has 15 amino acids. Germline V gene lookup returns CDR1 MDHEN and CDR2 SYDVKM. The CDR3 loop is CASSTPGQGSRGQYF. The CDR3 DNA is TGTGCCAGCAGTACCCCGGGACAGGGGAGCCGGGGGCAGTACTTC.

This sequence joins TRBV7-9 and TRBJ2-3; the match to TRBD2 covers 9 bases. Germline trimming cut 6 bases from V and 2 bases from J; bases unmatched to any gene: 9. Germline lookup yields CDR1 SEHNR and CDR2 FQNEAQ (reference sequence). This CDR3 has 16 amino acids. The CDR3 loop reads CASRTGTSSPTDTQYF. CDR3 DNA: TGTGCCAGCAGAACCGGGACTAGCTCTCCCACAGATACGCAGTATTTT.

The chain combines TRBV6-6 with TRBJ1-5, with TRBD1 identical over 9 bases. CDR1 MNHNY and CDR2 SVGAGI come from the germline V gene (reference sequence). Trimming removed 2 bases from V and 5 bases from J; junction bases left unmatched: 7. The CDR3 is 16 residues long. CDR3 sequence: CASSYEGTGHDQPQHF. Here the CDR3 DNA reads TGTGCCAGCAGTTACGAAGGGACAGGGCACGATCAGCCCCAGCATTTT.

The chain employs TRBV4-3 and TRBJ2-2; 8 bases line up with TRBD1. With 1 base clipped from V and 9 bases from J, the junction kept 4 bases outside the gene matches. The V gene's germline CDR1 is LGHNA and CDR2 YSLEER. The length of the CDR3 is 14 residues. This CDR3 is CASSQGSGGWELFF. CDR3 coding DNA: TGCGCCAGCAGCCAAGGCTCAGGGGGCTGGGAGCTGTTTTTT.

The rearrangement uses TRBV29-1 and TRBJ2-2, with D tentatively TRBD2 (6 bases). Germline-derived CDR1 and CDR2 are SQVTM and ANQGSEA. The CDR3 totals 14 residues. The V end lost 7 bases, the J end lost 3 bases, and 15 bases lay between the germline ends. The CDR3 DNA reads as TGCAGCGCACCCCTCGGGGGTTACACCGGGGAGCTGTTTTTT. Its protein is CSAPLGGYTGELFF.

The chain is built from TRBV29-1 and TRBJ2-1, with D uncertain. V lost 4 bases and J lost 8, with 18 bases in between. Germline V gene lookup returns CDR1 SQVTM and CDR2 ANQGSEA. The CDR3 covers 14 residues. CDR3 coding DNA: TGCAGCGTTGCCACTCCCCATTCGTCTTATGAGCAGTTCTTC. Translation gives CSVATPHSSYEQFF.

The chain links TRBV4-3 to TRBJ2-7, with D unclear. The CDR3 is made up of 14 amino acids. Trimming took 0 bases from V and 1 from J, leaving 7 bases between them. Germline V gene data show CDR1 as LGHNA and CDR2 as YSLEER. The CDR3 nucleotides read TGCGCCAGCAGCCAAGATCAGGTTTCCTACGAGCAGTACTTC. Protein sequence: CASSQDQVSYEQYF.

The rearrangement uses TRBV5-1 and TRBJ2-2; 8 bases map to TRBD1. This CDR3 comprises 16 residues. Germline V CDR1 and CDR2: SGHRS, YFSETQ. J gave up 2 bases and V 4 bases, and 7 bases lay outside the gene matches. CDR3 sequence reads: CASSLRQGTNTGELFF. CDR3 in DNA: TGCGCCAGCAGCCTGAGACAGGGGACTAACACCGGGGAGCTGTTTTTT.